Listed below are T cell receptor beta chains from one sample, sequenced in a study of shared clonotypes between healthy human individuals. Sequencing was performed with immunoSEQ multiplex PCR; in TCRdb, only in-frame clones are kept and a portion is missing. The sample consists of 950,000 to 1,200,000 clones, 70% to 85% of them appearing once. Sequenced: memory CD4+ T cells from PBMCs. These receptors were collected from a man younger than 35 in good health. Some clones in this sample may be carry-over from other donors' samples. CDR3s include the opening cysteine and the closing phenylalanine or tryptophan. A D gene is named only where the DNA matches it firmly. The listing skips clone size in some rows; elsewhere it reads once, few, many or a size class.

clone size,V gene,D gene,J gene,CDR3 DNA,CDR3 protein
-,TRBV5-4,-,TRBJ2-2,TGTGCCAGCAGCTTGGCCCAATTGACCGGGGAGCTGTTTTTT,CASSLAQLTGELFF
-,TRBV2,TRBD1,TRBJ1-5,TGTGCCAGCGGATTCCAGACAGGGGGCAATCAGCCCCAGCATTTT,CASGFQTGGNQPQHF
-,TRBV30,TRBD1,TRBJ2-1,TGTGCCTACCTAGACAGGGCCTACAATGAGCAGTTCTTC,CAYLDRAYNEQFF
-,TRBV28,TRBD2,TRBJ2-1,TGTGCCAGCAGTTTGGGGACTAGCGCCTCTAAGCAGTTCTTC,CASSLGTSASKQFF
-,TRBV7-2,-,TRBJ2-5,TGTGCCAGCAGCTTAGTTCAGGGCCCCGCCGAGACCCAGTACTTC,CASSLVQGPAETQYF
-,TRBV7-9,-,TRBJ2-1,TGTGCCAACAGCTTAGAGGAGAAACTATACAATGAGCAGTTCTTC,CANSLEEKLYNEQFF
-,TRBV28,TRBD1,TRBJ1-2,TGTGCCAGCAGAGAGGGACAGGGGGTACCCTATGGCTACACCTTC,CASREGQGVPYGYTF
-,TRBV7-2,-,TRBJ1-1,TGTGCCAGCAGCTTAGCGACTACGGGGCCAGGATCTGAAGCTTTCTTT,CASSLATTGPGSEAFF
few,TRBV19,-,TRBJ1-2,TGTGCCAGTAGTATGCTGGGATCAGGGACTAAGGATGGCTACACCTTC,CASSMLGSGTKDGYTF
-,TRBV5-1,TRBD1,TRBJ1-1,TGCGCCAGCAGCTTGGTCGGGACAGGGATGAACACTGAAGCTTTCTTT,CASSLVGTGMNTEAFF
-,TRBV4-1,-,TRBJ2-5,TGCGCCAGCAGCCAAGATGAGGGGTCGACCCAGTACTTC,CASSQDEGSTQYF
-,TRBV27,TRBD2,TRBJ2-2,TGTGCCAGCAGCCAGAACCCAGCGGGAGGGAACACCGGGGAGCTGTTTTTT,CASSQNPAGGNTGELFF
-,TRBV2,-,TRBJ1-2,TGTGCCAGCTTCTTTGGGGGTCAGAACTATGGCTACACCTTC,CASFFGGQNYGYTF
-,TRBV2,TRBD1,TRBJ1-1,TGTGCCAGCAGTGGACAGGGAGGCGGCACTGAAGCTTTCTTT,CASSGQGGGTEAFF
-,TRBV7-2,-,TRBJ2-2,TGTGCCAGCAGCTTACTTGCGGTCCACACCGGGGAGCTGTTTTTT,CASSLLAVHTGELFF
-,TRBV5-6,-,TRBJ1-3,TGTGCCAGCAGCCTGTGGACAGTCGAAACGACCATATATTTT,CASSLWTVETTIYF
-,TRBV5-1,-,TRBJ2-3,TGCGCCAGCAGCTTGGGGGCAAGCACAGATACGCAGTATTTT,CASSLGASTDTQYF
-,TRBV5-1,-,TRBJ1-2,TGCGCCAGCAGCTTGGATGTAGCGGCGCCTGGCTACACCTTC,CASSLDVAAPGYTF
once,TRBV15,-,TRBJ1-1,TGTGCCACCAGCAGAGCTCCTCCCGGGACAAGGAGCACTGAAGCTTTCTTT,CATSRAPPGTRSTEAFF
-,TRBV28,TRBD2,TRBJ2-7,TGTGCCAGCCTCTCCCCAGAGGGAGCGGGGCTATACGAGCAGTACTTC,CASLSPEGAGLYEQYF
-,TRBV6-6,-,TRBJ2-7,TGTGCCAGCCGAGGGGCGGGATACGAGCAGTACTTC,CASRGAGYEQYF
few,TRBV7-9,-,TRBJ2-1,TGTGCCAGCAGCTTATCAGCCCGAGGTTACAATGAGCAGTTCTTC,CASSLSARGYNEQFF
-,TRBV2,TRBD1,TRBJ1-2,TGTGCCAGCAGCTCGGACAGGGACTATGGCTACACCTTC,CASSSDRDYGYTF
few,TRBV2,-,TRBJ1-2,TGTGCCAGCAGCCCCTGGCAGGGCGACTATGGCTACACCTTC,CASSPWQGDYGYTF
many,TRBV29-1,TRBD1,TRBJ1-1,TGCAGCGTCACAGACAGGGGAACTGAAGCTTTCTTT,CSVTDRGTEAFF
-,TRBV5-1,-,TRBJ2-2,TGCGCCAGCAGCTTGTCCCAAACGAACACCGGGGAGCTGTTTTTT,CASSLSQTNTGELFF
-,TRBV7-2,TRBD1,TRBJ2-3,TGTGCCAGCAGCTTGGGACAGGGCACAGATACGCAGTATTTT,CASSLGQGTDTQYF
-,TRBV9,TRBD1,TRBJ1-6,TGTGCCAGCAGCTCAAGGAGGGGACAGGGGGATTCACCCCTCCACTTT,CASSSRRGQGDSPLHF
-,TRBV7-3,TRBD2,TRBJ2-5,TGTGCCAGCAGCTTATTAGCGGGCGCGGAGACCCAGTACTTC,CASSLLAGAETQYF
-,TRBV19,-,TRBJ2-6,TGTGCCAGTAGTATCATCGGGTCTGGGGCCAACGTCCTGACTTTC,CASSIIGSGANVLTF
few,TRBV11-2,-,TRBJ2-5,TGTGCCAGCAGCTCCCCAGAGACCCAGTACTTC,CASSSPETQYF
once,TRBV11-2,-,TRBJ2-2,TGTGCCAGCAGCTTAGCCGAATGGCGCCGGGAGCTGTTTTTT,CASSLAEWRRELFF
-,TRBV18,TRBD1,TRBJ1-3,TGTGCCAGCTCACCTCGGACAGGACACTCTGGAAACACCATATATTTT,CASSPRTGHSGNTIYF
-,TRBV5-1,TRBD1,TRBJ2-3,TGCGCCAGTCAACAGGGGGCGCGAACAGATACGCAGTATTTT,CASQQGARTDTQYF
-,TRBV4-1,-,TRBJ2-3,TGCGCCAGCAGCCAGACACTAGGGAGCACAGATACGCAGTATTTT,CASSQTLGSTDTQYF
-,TRBV11-2,TRBD2,TRBJ2-2,TGTGCCAGCAGCCCGCCCCTAGCGGGAGTACTGGCGACCGGGGAGCTGTTTTTT,CASSPPLAGVLATGELFF
-,TRBV5-6,-,TRBJ1-4,TGTGCCAGCAGCTCGTTGACAGGAGCAACTAATGAAAAACTGTTTTTT,CASSSLTGATNEKLFF
-,TRBV11-2,TRBD2,TRBJ2-7,TGTGCCAGCAACCACCCGGGGGGTCAGGGATACGAGCAGTACTTC,CASNHPGGQGYEQYF
once,TRBV27,TRBD2,TRBJ2-7,TGTGCCAGCAGTTTGCTAGCGGGACTTACCTACGAGCAGTACTTC,CASSLLAGLTYEQYF
-,TRBV11-2,TRBD2,TRBJ2-2,TGTGCCAGCAGCTTGCTAGCGGGTCGCGGGGAGCTGTTTTTT,CASSLLAGRGELFF
-,TRBV9,TRBD2,TRBJ2-1,TGTGCCAGCACGTCTAGCGGAACCCCTTACAATGAGCAGTTCTTC,CASTSSGTPYNEQFF
-,TRBV7-9,-,TRBJ2-3,TGTGCCAGCACCCAAGGGGGAGCGGCAGATACGCAGTATTTT,CASTQGGAADTQYF
-,TRBV4-2,TRBD1,TRBJ1-2,TGTGCCAGCAGCCACACGGACAGGGGGCTGGATGGCTACACCTTC,CASSHTDRGLDGYTF
-,TRBV14,-,TRBJ2-5,TGTGCCAGCAGCCAAGATGAGTGGGAAGGGGAGACCCAGTACTTC,CASSQDEWEGETQYF
-,TRBV5-6,TRBD2,TRBJ2-3,TGTGCCAGCAGCTTGATGACTAGCGGGAGCTTAGCGCAGTATTTT,CASSLMTSGSLAQYF
-,TRBV28,-,TRBJ1-2,TGTGCCAGCAGTACACGACAGCCCCCTAACTATGGCTACACCTTC,CASSTRQPPNYGYTF
once,TRBV7-3,-,TRBJ2-2,TGTGCCAGCAGCCCGGCTGTCGGCACCGGGGAGCTGTTTTTT,CASSPAVGTGELFF
-,TRBV19,TRBD2,TRBJ2-7,TGTGCCAGTAGTACCGGACTAGCGGGAGTGCGGGTCGAGCAGTACTTC,CASSTGLAGVRVEQYF
-,TRBV9,-,TRBJ2-7,TGTGCCAGCAGCCCCCCCTGGGAGCAGTACTTC,CASSPPWEQYF